The 28 T cell receptor beta chains below all came from one sample that was sequenced in a study of tumour-infiltrating T cells in Burkitt lymphoma. The repertoire was sequenced with immunoSEQ multiplex PCR; TCRdb's copy has only in-frame clones and lacks some. This sample has more than 40,000 clones; less than 35% occur once, and the top ten carry around 2.9%. Specimen: tumor tissue. The receptors derive from a human donor with Burkitt lymphoma.

CDR3 residues: CASSTRGGYEQYF. In DNA form, the CDR3 reads TGTGCCAGCAGCACTCGAGGGGGTTACGAGCAGTACTTC. J is TRBJ2-7 and V is TRBV7-9, with D maybe TRBD1 (6 bases). V dropped 5 bases and J dropped 4 bases, with 12 bases sitting between them. CDR3 size: 13 residues. Germline assignment: CDR1 SEHNR and CDR2 FQNEAQ (reference sequence).

This clone occurred a few times. The rearrangement links TRBV6-1 to TRBJ2-2, with D maybe TRBD2 (6 bases). Per germline, CDR1 MNHNS and CDR2 SASEGT. V gave up 8 bases and J gave up 5 bases, with 15 bases separating them. CDR3 length equals 14 residues. CDR3 sequence reads: CASGILRGTGELFF. CDR3 coding DNA: TGTGCCAGCGGGATCCTTCGGGGGACCGGGGAGCTGTTTTTT.

The rearrangement joins TRBV4-2 to TRBJ2-1; D gene ambiguous. The CDR3 runs to 12 residues. Germline V gives CDR1 LGHNA, CDR2 YNFKEQ. V lost 1 base and J lost 9, with 7 bases in between. CDR3: CASSQVASEQFF. In nucleotides, the CDR3 is TGTGCCAGCAGCCAAGTAGCCAGTGAGCAGTTCTTC.

The CDR3 nucleotides read TGTGCCAGCTCCGGAGGTACAGATACGCAGTATTTT. It translates to CASSGGTDTQYF. The rearrangement links TRBV18 to TRBJ2-3, with D maybe TRBD2 (5 bases). The CDR3 spans 12 residues. The ends were cut back, 6 bases at V and 3 bases at J, with 7 bases in the middle. From germline, CDR1 is KGHSH and CDR2 LQKENI.

The chain recombines TRBV7-8 with TRBJ2-7; no reliable D call. The V gene's germline CDR1 is SGHVS and CDR2 FQNEAQ. There are 13 residues in the CDR3. Deletions cut 1 base from V and 5 bases from J, with 9 bases between. The CDR3 loop reads CASSLVPQNEQYF. In nucleotides, the CDR3 is TGTGCCAGCAGCTTAGTCCCCCAGAACGAGCAGTACTTC.

The chain links TRBV5-1 to TRBJ2-5; D might be TRBD2 (7 bases). Trimming left V 0 bases short and J 5 bases short, with 20 bases between. Germline V gene data show CDR1 as SGHRS and CDR2 as YFSETQ. The CDR3 contains 17 residues. The CDR3 bases are TGCGCCAGCAGCTTGGAAATCGGGGGGCGAGGAGGGGAGACCCAGTACTTC. Translation: CASSLEIGGRGGETQYF.

This clone was seen a few times. The chain recombines TRBV9 with TRBJ1-2; D uncertain. Trimming removed 5 bases from V and 5 bases from J, with 10 bases in between. In germline, CDR1 is SGDLS, CDR2 YYNGEE. This CDR3 region has 12 residues. In DNA, the CDR3 is TGTGCCAGCAGGGGCGGTGAATATGGCTACACCTTC. Encoded protein: CASRGGEYGYTF.

This clone was picked up a small number of times. CDR3 sequence (DNA): TGTGCCATCAGTGATACTAGCGGGGGTAGGAATGAGCAGTTCTTC. Amino acid sequence: CAISDTSGGRNEQFF. The chain is built from TRBV10-3 and TRBJ2-1; 11 positions agree with TRBD2. CDR3 length: 15 residues. Germline assignment: CDR1 ENHRY and CDR2 SYGVKD. V gave up 3 bases and J gave up 7 bases; unmatched junction bases: 5.

The table lists this clone with a few counts. CDR3 in DNA: TGTGCCAGCAGTTTATCTCACCGGGGCGAGGAAAAACTGTTTTTT. Amino acid sequence: CASSLSHRGEEKLFF. This chain links TRBV28 with TRBJ1-4, with D perhaps matching TRBD1 (5 bases). CDR1 is MDHEN, CDR2 SYDVKM, per germline. This CDR3 has 15 amino acids. V lost 1 base and J 8 bases, leaving 14 bases between the germline ends.

This rearrangement joins TRBV5-1 to TRBJ2-7; no firm D call. The CDR3 covers 9 residues. In germline, CDR1 is SGHRS, CDR2 YFSETQ. Trimming took off 5 bases at V and 5 bases at J, with 2 bases between the two ends. CDR3 residues: CASSNEQYF. The CDR3 nucleotides are TGCGCCAGCAGTAACGAGCAGTACTTC.

This rearrangement joins TRBV4-3 to TRBJ2-1; D is perhaps TRBD2 (7 bases). The germline V gene has CDR1 LGHNA and CDR2 YSLEER. The CDR3 runs to 12 residues. The germline V and J ends were trimmed by 1 base and 16 bases, with 14 bases remaining between them. CDR3 coding DNA: TGCGCCAGCAGCCAAGGGTCGGGGGGCCTTTTCTTC. Amino acid sequence: CASSQGSGGLFF.

This clone has more than one count but fewer than ten. The rearrangement uses TRBV7-2 and TRBJ1-1; the D gene is possibly TRBD1 (6 bases). The CDR3 runs 15 residues. The V gene's germline CDR1 is SGHTA and CDR2 FQGNSA. V dropped 5 bases and J dropped 3 bases, with 16 bases sitting between them. The DNA of the CDR3 is TGTGCCAGCAGCCCTATGGGAGGGGGAGACACTGAAGCTTTCTTT. It specifies CASSPMGGGDTEAFF.

The chain is built from TRBV29-1 and TRBJ2-1; 7 bases map to TRBD2. Germline CDR1 reads SQVTM; CDR2 reads ANQGSEA. The CDR3 length is 13 residues. V was clipped by 4 bases and J by 4 bases; unmatched bases: 4. In DNA form, the CDR3 reads TGCAGCGTTGTTGGGGGGGGGTACAATGAGCAGTTCTTC. Encoded protein: CSVVGGGYNEQFF.

The chain is built from TRBV4-1 and TRBJ2-3, with a possible D match to TRBD2 (6 bases). This CDR3 contains 15 residues. Germline V CDR1 and CDR2: MGHRA, YSYEKL. V lost 6 bases to trimming and J lost 6 bases, with 19 bases between them. CDR3: CASSFRWGESDTQYF. CDR3 coding DNA: TGCGCCAGCAGTTTTAGGTGGGGGGAGTCGGATACGCAGTATTTT.

This chain joins TRBV7-2 and TRBJ1-2; 7 nucleotides align to TRBD1. V dropped 4 bases and J dropped 2; count of bases not matched to a gene: 7. CDR3 length: 15 residues. Germline CDR1 is SGHTA and CDR2 is FQGNSA. This CDR3 is CASSYTGTENYGYTF. CDR3 DNA sequence: TGTGCCAGCAGCTACACCGGGACAGAAAACTATGGCTACACCTTC.

This clone was counted only a few times. The rearrangement links TRBV10-3 to TRBJ2-7; tentative D call: TRBD1 (6 bases). From germline, CDR1 is ENHRY and CDR2 SYGVKD. The CDR3 has 17 residues. Trimming left V 0 bases short and J 2 bases short, with 17 bases between. CDR3 sequence reads: CAISESWNEGDPYEQYF. CDR3 nucleotides: TGTGCCATCAGTGAGTCGTGGAACGAGGGGGACCCCTACGAGCAGTACTTC.

A few counts support this clone. The chain combines TRBV10-3 with TRBJ2-2, with D perhaps TRBD1 or TRBD2 (6 bases each). The CDR3 runs to 14 residues. V dropped 6 bases and J dropped 4 bases, with 12 bases sitting between them. Germline V lookup: CDR1 ENHRY, CDR2 SYGVKD. This CDR3 reads CAIRGGPSTGELFF. DNA for the CDR3: TGTGCCATCAGGGGGGGCCCCAGCACCGGGGAGCTGTTTTTT.

This clone occurred a few times. The rearrangement links TRBV7-2 to TRBJ1-3; TRBD1 is a possible D gene (5 bases). V gave up 3 bases and J gave up 0 bases, with 9 bases separating them. The germline gives CDR1 SGHTA, CDR2 FQGNSA. The CDR3 runs 15 residues. Here the CDR3 reads CASSFSGPSGNTIYF. The CDR3 nucleotides are TGTGCCAGCAGCTTTTCGGGGCCCTCTGGAAACACCATATATTTT.

In this sample, this clone turned up a few times. The genes are TRBV4-2 and TRBJ2-2, with D possibly matching TRBD1 (5 bases). Germline V gene sequence: CDR1 LGHNA, CDR2 YNFKEQ. V lost 0 bases, J lost 5 bases, and 13 bases lay in between. This CDR3 contains 16 residues. CDR3 in amino acids: CASSQEGTGGTGELFF. The CDR3 nucleotides are TGTGCCAGCAGCCAAGAGGGCACAGGTGGGACCGGGGAGCTGTTTTTT.

This clone was seen only a few times. This chain joins TRBV10-1 and TRBJ2-5; perhaps TRBD2 as D (5 bases). CDR1 WNHNN and CDR2 SYGVQD come from the germline V gene (reference sequence). The CDR3 is 17 residues long. V lost 8 bases to trimming and J lost 4 bases, with 26 bases between them. In DNA form, the CDR3 reads TGCGCCAGCCCACTTCCCAATCAGCCGGGCGGGCCAGAGACCCAGTACTTC. Amino acid sequence: CASPLPNQPGGPETQYF.

V is TRBV29-1 and J is TRBJ1-5; no definite D call. Germline values: CDR1 SQVTM, CDR2 ANQGSEA. The V gene lost 4 bases and the J gene lost 5 bases, with 15 bases spanning the gap. This CDR3 spans 14 amino acids. The DNA of the CDR3 is TGCAGCGTTGTTATACACGGAACCCATCAGCCCCAGCATTTT. Translated, it gives CSVVIHGTHQPQHF.

The CDR3 DNA reads TGTGCCAGCAGAGCGACAGTGGAGGGAGGAAACACCATATATTTT. Amino acids: CASRATVEGGNTIYF. The chain has TRBV2 and TRBJ1-3, with D possibly TRBD1 on 5 matching bases. In germline, CDR1 is SNHLY, CDR2 FYNNEI. The CDR3 consists of 15 residues. The germline V and J ends were trimmed by 6 bases and 4 bases, with 16 bases remaining between them. Full variable domain (rest looked up from reference TRBV2 and TRBJ1-3): EPEVTQTPSHQVTQMGQEVILRCVPISNHLYFYWYRQILGQKVEFLVSFYNNEISEKSEIFDDQFSVERPDGSNFTLKIRSTKLEDSAMYFCASRATVEGGNTIYFGEGSWLTVV.

There are a few counts of this clone. The V gene is TRBV29-1, the J gene TRBJ2-1; D unclear. This CDR3 comprises 15 residues. The V end was cut by 4 bases, the J end by 0 bases, with 13 bases between. The germline CDR1 and CDR2 sequences are SQVTM and ANQGSEA. The CDR3 sequence is CSVANMASSYNEQFF. Written as DNA, the CDR3 is TGCAGCGTTGCTAACATGGCTAGCTCCTACAATGAGCAGTTCTTC.

The CDR3 reads CSARDPYGYTF. CDR3 coding DNA: TGCAGTGCTAGAGATCCTTATGGCTACACCTTC. The chain uses TRBV20-1 and TRBJ1-2; D is unresolved. The CDR3 totals 11 residues. The V and J ends lost 0 bases and 5 bases respectively, with 4 bases between them. From germline, CDR1 is DFQATT and CDR2 SNEGSKA (reference sequence).

In its sample, this clone was seen a few times. The chain combines TRBV2 with TRBJ1-6; tentative D call: TRBD1 (6 bases). Germline loops: CDR1 SNHLY, CDR2 FYNNEI. V lost 6 bases and J 10 bases, leaving 19 bases between the germline ends. There are 15 residues in the CDR3. The CDR3 region has the DNA TGTGCCAGCAGGGAAACAGGGTATAGGCAATCACCCCTCCACTTT. This sequence encodes CASRETGYRQSPLHF.

This clone was recorded only once. The V call is TRBV19, the J call TRBJ2-7; a weak D match, TRBD2 (6 bases). The CDR3 spans 14 residues. Germline lookup yields CDR1 LNHDA and CDR2 SQIVND (reference sequence). Trimming shortened V by 6 bases and J by 2 bases, and 14 bases separated the two germline ends. The CDR3 DNA sequence: TGTGCCAGTAGCAGCTTAGGAGGGACCTACGAGCAGTACTTC. Its translation is CASSSLGGTYEQYF.

This rearrangement joins TRBV7-9 to TRBJ1-1; unclear D gene. The V and J ends lost 2 bases and 5 bases respectively, with 6 bases between them. The germline V gene encodes CDR1 SEHNR and CDR2 FQNEAQ (reference sequence). The CDR3 runs to 12 residues. The DNA of the CDR3 is TGTGCCAGCAGCTTAATTCGAACTGAAGCTTTCTTT. Amino acids: CASSLIRTEAFF.

This clone was seen only a few times. This chain joins TRBV6-6 and TRBJ2-7; D not resolved. The CDR3 covers 12 residues. With 2 bases removed from V and 7 bases from J, the gap between germline ends came to 9 bases. Germline loops: CDR1 MNHNY, CDR2 SVGAGI (reference sequence). For the CDR3, the DNA is TGTGCCAGCAGTTACGTGTGGGGTGAGCAGTACTTC. Translated, it gives CASSYVWGEQYF.